This note documents a single TCR beta chain sequence. Its antigen is as yet unknown. These data come from a study of cytomegalovirus exposure and HLA in healthy donors. This CDR3 spans 15 amino acids. The germline gives CDR1 MGHRA, CDR2 YSYEKL. V lost 5 bases to trimming and J lost 1 base; unmatched junction nucleotides: 6. Whole-study findings and limits: Presence/absence analyses treated sequencing depth as roughly uniform across donors. Cytomegalovirus-associated status was assigned to some 160 TCR beta chains. Reportedly, HLA-A and HLA-B alleles of most subjects were accurately predicted from TCR beta.

Both 60 Vbeta primers and 13 Jbeta primers went into the PCR. Per the study methods: A later analysis counted 65 million to 95 million unique TCR beta chains, some 11 million shared. Sequenced by immunoSEQ multiplex PCR; TCRdb stores in-frame clones only, minus some. The V and J calls and clone size are taken from that table; D and trimming were inferred from the DNA. This sample has tens of thousands of clones; around 82% occur once, and the top ten carry about 1.9%. The sequence was obtained from a man between 18 and 29 years old in good health and CMV-seronegative. The specimen was PBMCs. V is TRBV4-1 and J is TRBJ1-1; 8 bases fit TRBD1. CDR3 DNA sequence: TGCGCCAGCAGCTATCCCGGGACAGGGAACACTGAAGCTTTCTTT. Its translation is CASSYPGTGNTEAFF.